This T cell receptor beta chain was retrieved from a study of T cells in Graves' hyperthyroidism and ophthalmopathy. Remarks on this clonotype: Antigen unknown.

Points from the study as a whole: Before onset, ophthalmopathy was predicted by the model a median around 6 months earlier. From stable hyperthyroidism, ophthalmopathy was separated by a 13 V-J model. Blood also carried most thyroid clonotypes expanded above 0.001.

This CDR3 has 14 residues. V shed 6 bases and J shed 0 bases, with 8 bases lying between them. The germline gives CDR1 WNHNN, CDR2 SYGVQD (reference sequence). The study enrolled patients aged 18 to 65 with newly diagnosed hyperthyroidism of under 2 months' duration. The source material, RNA transcripts, was used to amplify TCR beta CDR3 regions. A first-round RT-PCR of the TCR CDR3 used the HTBI primer set. TCRdb itself ran the multiplex PCR reads through MiXCR, one entry per CDR3 protein. The repertoire holds around 700,000 distinct CDR3 sequences, with about 19% as singletons. Sample: blood. This sequence was found in a woman aged 50 to 65 with Graves' hyperthyroidism that later progressed to Graves' ophthalmopathy. The chain carries TRBV10-1 and TRBJ2-2; D unresolved. The CDR3 nucleotides are TGCGCCAGCAGGGAAGGGACGAACACCGGGGAGCTGTTTTTT. Encoded protein: CASREGTNTGELFF.